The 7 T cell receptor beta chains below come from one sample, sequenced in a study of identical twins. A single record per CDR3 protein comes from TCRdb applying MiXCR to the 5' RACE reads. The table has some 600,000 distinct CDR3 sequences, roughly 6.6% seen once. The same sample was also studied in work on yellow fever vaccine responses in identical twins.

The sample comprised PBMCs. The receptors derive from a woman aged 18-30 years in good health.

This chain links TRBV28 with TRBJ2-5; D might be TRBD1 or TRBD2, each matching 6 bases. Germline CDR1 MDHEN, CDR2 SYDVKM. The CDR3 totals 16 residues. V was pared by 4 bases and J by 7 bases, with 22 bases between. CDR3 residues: CASSSPRREGGGTQYF. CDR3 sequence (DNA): TGTGCCAGCAGTTCCCCCCGGAGGGAAGGGGGAGGGACCCAGTACTTC.

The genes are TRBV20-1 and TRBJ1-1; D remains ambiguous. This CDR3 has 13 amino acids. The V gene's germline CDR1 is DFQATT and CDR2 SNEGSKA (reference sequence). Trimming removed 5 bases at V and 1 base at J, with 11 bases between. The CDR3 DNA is TGCAGTGCTGCCCAATACAAGAACACTGAAGCTTTCTTT. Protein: CSAAQYKNTEAFF.

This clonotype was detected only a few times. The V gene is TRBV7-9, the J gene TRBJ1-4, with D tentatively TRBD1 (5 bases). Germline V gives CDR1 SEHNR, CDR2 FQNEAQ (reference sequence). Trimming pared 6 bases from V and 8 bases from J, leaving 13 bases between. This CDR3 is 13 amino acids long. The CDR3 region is CASRGTWGEKLFF. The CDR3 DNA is TGTGCCAGCAGGGGTACCTGGGGGGAAAAACTGTTTTTT.

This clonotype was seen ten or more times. In nucleotides, the CDR3 is TGTGCCAGCAGTTTCGGGCAGCAGACCCAGTACTTC. It is translated as CASSFGQQTQYF. The chain has TRBV12-3 or TRBV12-4 and TRBJ2-5; D ambiguous. CDR3 length equals 12 residues. V was cut by 3 bases and J by 6 bases, with 8 bases left in between.

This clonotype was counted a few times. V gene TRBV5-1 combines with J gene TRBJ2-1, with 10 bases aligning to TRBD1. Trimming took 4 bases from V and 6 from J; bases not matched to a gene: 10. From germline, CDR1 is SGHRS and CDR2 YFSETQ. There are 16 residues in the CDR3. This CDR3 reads CASSLRPGQGSNEQFF. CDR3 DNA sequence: TGCGCCAGCAGCCTACGACCGGGACAGGGGAGCAATGAGCAGTTCTTC.

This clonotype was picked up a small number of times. CDR3 sequence reads: CATSDGTLVDGYTF. In DNA form, the CDR3 reads TGTGCCACCAGTGATGGGACATTGGTGGATGGCTACACCTTC. The rearrangement uses TRBV24-1 and TRBJ1-2, with D maybe TRBD1 (6 bases). Germline V gene data show CDR1 as KGHDR and CDR2 as SFDVKD. The CDR3 covers 14 residues. Trimming took off 3 bases at V and 6 bases at J, with 13 bases between the two ends.

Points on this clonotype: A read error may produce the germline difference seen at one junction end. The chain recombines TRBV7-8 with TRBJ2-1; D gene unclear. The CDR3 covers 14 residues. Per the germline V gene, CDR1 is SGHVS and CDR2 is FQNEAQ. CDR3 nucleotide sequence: TGTGTCAGCAGCTTATGGGTAGGGCACGCTGAGCAGTTCTTC. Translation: CVSSLWVGHAEQFF.